Presented here are 12 T cell receptor beta chains from one specimen sequenced in a study of blood T cell repertoires in COVID-19. Measured with immunoSEQ multiplex PCR; TCRdb has only the in-frame clones, and not every one. The repertoire holds some 11,000 clones, with 80% to 90% as singletons. Sequencing was carried out using peripheral blood. Receptors originate from a woman in her sixties with acute or convalescent COVID-19.

The gene calls are TRBV5-4 and TRBJ1-1, with 9 bases identical to TRBD1. V shed 4 bases and J 2 bases; nucleotides not matched to a gene: 3. Germline CDR1 SGHNT, CDR2 YYREEE (reference sequence). The length of the CDR3 is 14 residues. The CDR3 region is CASSRDRENTEAFF. CDR3 nucleotides: TGTGCCAGCAGCCGGGACAGGGAAAACACTGAAGCTTTCTTT.

This clone was seen once. This sequence joins TRBV7-8 and TRBJ2-1; 12 positions match TRBD2. The junction had 8 bases not matched to a gene; V was cut back by 8 bases and J by 6 bases. Germline V gene lookup returns CDR1 SGHVS and CDR2 FQNEAQ. This CDR3 contains 15 residues. The CDR3 reads CASSELAGGINEQFF. In DNA, the CDR3 is TGTGCCAGCTCCGAACTAGCGGGGGGTATCAATGAGCAGTTCTTC.

The chain has TRBV5-6 and TRBJ2-3; weak D call: TRBD2 (7 bases). CDR1 is SGHDT and CDR2 is YYEEEE in the germline V gene. Trimming took off 2 bases at V and 7 bases at J, with 14 bases between the two ends. The CDR3 runs to 14 residues. CDR3 coding DNA: TGTGCCAGCAGCTTAGGCGGGGGCAGGAATACGCAGTATTTT. Its protein product is CASSLGGGRNTQYF.

The chain uses TRBV2 and TRBJ1-2; 8 bases map to TRBD1. The CDR3 is made up of 12 amino acids. With 8 bases clipped from V and 7 bases from J, the junction kept 6 bases outside the gene matches. Germline assignment: CDR1 SNHLY and CDR2 FYNNEI. The CDR3 is CASEQGVGGYTF. The CDR3 bases are TGTGCCAGCGAACAGGGGGTTGGTGGCTACACCTTC.

A few counts support this clone. The genes are TRBV19 and TRBJ1-2; 8 bases map to TRBD1. Germline assignment: CDR1 LNHDA and CDR2 SQIVND (reference sequence). Germline trimming cut 3 bases from V and 2 bases from J; bases unmatched to any gene: 2. CDR3 length: 14 residues. The chain's CDR3 is CASSIHRGNYGYTF. CDR3 nucleotides: TGTGCCAGTAGTATTCACAGGGGGAACTATGGCTACACCTTC.

This clone was observed once. The V call is TRBV30, the J call TRBJ2-2; 9 nucleotides match TRBD2. CDR3 length equals 16 residues. V dropped 3 bases and J dropped 1; count of bases not matched to a gene: 6. Germline lookup yields CDR1 GTSNPN and CDR2 SVGIG (reference sequence). CDR3 region: CAWSGIAGENTGELFF. CDR3 nucleotide sequence: TGTGCCTGGAGCGGTATAGCGGGGGAGAACACCGGGGAGCTGTTTTTT.

The genes are TRBV7-6 and TRBJ1-1; TRBD1 aligns across 7 bases. Germline CDR1 and CDR2: SGHVS and FNYEAQ. The ends lost 1 base at V and 2 bases at J; junction bases unmatched: 10. The CDR3 spans 17 residues. DNA of the CDR3: TGTGCCAGCAGCTTAGTAGGGGGCACACTAAGAAACACTGAAGCTTTCTTT. It translates to CASSLVGGTLRNTEAFF. The variable domain in full, with the rest retrieved from reference TRBV7-6 and TRBJ1-1, is GAGVSQSPRYKVTKRGQDVALRCDPISGHVSLYWYRQALGQGPEFLTYFNYEAQQDKSGLPNDRFSAERPEGSISTLTIQRTEQRDSAMYRCASSLVGGTLRNTEAFFGQGTRLTVV.

This clone was counted once. Here the CDR3 reads CASSPRIDRAPGDGYTF. In DNA, the CDR3 is TGTGCCAGCAGCCCACGAATCGACAGGGCCCCTGGGGATGGCTACACCTTC. The chain recombines TRBV7-9 with TRBJ1-2, with 7 bases aligning to TRBD1. The length of the CDR3 is 17 residues. The germline gives CDR1 SEHNR, CDR2 FQNEAQ (reference sequence). J was trimmed by 6 bases and V by 5 bases; bases with no gene match: 18.

J is TRBJ1-5 and V is TRBV19; 11 bases match TRBD1. The CDR3 runs 18 residues. V lost 9 bases, J lost 2 bases, and 15 bases stayed unmatched. Germline lookup yields CDR1 LNHDA and CDR2 SQIVND (reference sequence). CDR3 nucleotide sequence: TGTGCCAGACAGAGGTATAGGACAGGGGGCGATGGCAATCAGCCCCAGCATTTT. This translates into CARQRYRTGGDGNQPQHF.

The chain recombines TRBV24-1 with TRBJ2-2, with TRBD1 as a possible D gene (6 bases). Per the germline V gene, CDR1 is KGHDR and CDR2 is SFDVKD. The CDR3 runs 14 residues. Deletions cut 10 bases from V and 1 base from J, with 12 bases between. The CDR3 loop reads CATRDKENTGELFF. The CDR3 DNA reads as TGTGCCACTAGGGACAAGGAGAACACCGGGGAGCTGTTTTTT.

This chain links TRBV6-2 or TRBV6-3 with TRBJ1-2; TRBD1 is a possible D gene (6 bases). V lost 0 bases, J lost 8 bases, and 13 bases lay in between. Germline V CDR1 and CDR2: MNHEY, SVGEGT. This CDR3 is built from 14 residues. The CDR3 bases are TGTGCCAGCAGTTACTCCTCGGACAGTGCAGGCTACACCTTC. Protein sequence: CASSYSSDSAGYTF.

The count of this clone is one. The chain links TRBV12-3 or TRBV12-4 to TRBJ1-2; 10 bases map to TRBD1. V shed 3 bases, J shed 8 bases, and the junction held 3 bases outside the gene matches. CDR3 length equals 13 residues. This CDR3 reads CASSFGQGEGYTF. CDR3 nucleotides: TGTGCCAGCAGTTTTGGACAGGGGGAGGGCTACACCTTC.